The TCR beta chain under discussion was sequenced for a study of blood T cell repertoires in COVID-19. CDR3 length: 13 amino acids. In germline, CDR1 is SQVTM, CDR2 ANQGSEA. V lost 6 bases, J lost 9 bases, and 18 bases lay in between. This clone has just a few counts. Original methodology: Quantification of nucleated cells was approximated via reference gene primer amplification. Sequenced by immunoSEQ multiplex PCR; TCRdb stores in-frame clones only, minus some. The DNA gave D and trimming, while V, J and clone size come from that table. Among 100,000 to 150,000 clones listed, approximately 74% were seen once.

The TCR originated in a man in his fifties or sixties with acute or convalescent COVID-19. This chain connects TRBV29-1 to TRBJ1-3; tentative D call: TRBD1 (5 bases). The sequenced sample was peripheral blood. CDR3 loop: CSVGGFGRGTIYF. CDR3 coding DNA: TGCAGCGTGGGGGGTTTCGGGCGAGGCACCATATATTTT.